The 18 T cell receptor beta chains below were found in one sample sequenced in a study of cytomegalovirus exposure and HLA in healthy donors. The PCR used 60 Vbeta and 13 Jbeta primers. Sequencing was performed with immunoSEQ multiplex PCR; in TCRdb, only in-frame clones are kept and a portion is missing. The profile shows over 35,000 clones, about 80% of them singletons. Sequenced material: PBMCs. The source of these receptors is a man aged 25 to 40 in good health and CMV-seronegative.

CDR3 bases: TGTGCCAGCAGTTCCGGGACTAGCGCGTACAATGAGCAGTTCTTC. This gives the protein CASSSGTSAYNEQFF. This rearrangement joins TRBV9 to TRBJ2-1; 10 positions match TRBD2. V lost 5 bases and J lost 4; bases outside the gene matches: 6. The CDR3 runs to 15 residues. Germline CDR1 SGDLS, CDR2 YYNGEE.

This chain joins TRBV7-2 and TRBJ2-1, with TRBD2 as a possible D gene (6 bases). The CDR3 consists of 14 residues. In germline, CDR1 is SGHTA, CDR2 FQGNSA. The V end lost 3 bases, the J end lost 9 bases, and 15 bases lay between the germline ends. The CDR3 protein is CASSLQTSGGEQFF. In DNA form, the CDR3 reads TGTGCCAGCAGCTTGCAGACTAGTGGGGGTGAGCAGTTCTTC.

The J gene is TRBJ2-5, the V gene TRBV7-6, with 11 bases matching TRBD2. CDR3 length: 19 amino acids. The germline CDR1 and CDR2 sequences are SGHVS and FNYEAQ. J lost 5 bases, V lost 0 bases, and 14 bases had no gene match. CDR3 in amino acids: CASSLALLTGTSGLETQYF. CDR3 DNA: TGTGCCAGCAGCTTAGCTCTCTTGACCGGGACTAGCGGTTTGGAGACCCAGTACTTC.

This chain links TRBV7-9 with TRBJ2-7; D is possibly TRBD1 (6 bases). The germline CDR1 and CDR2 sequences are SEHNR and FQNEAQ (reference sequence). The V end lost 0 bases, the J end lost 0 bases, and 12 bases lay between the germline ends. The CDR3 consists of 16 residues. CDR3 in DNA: TGTGCCAGCAGCTTAGCGCCGGGACACCTCTCCTACGAGCAGTACTTC. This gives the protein CASSLAPGHLSYEQYF.

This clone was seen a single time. CDR3 DNA: TGTGCCAGCAGCTTAGTAAGTTTCTACGAGCAGTACTTC. As protein: CASSLVSFYEQYF. The chain combines TRBV7-2 with TRBJ2-5; D uncertain. The DNA end favors TRBJ2-7, so the J call may be wrong. Germline loops: CDR1 SGHTA, CDR2 FQGNSA. This CDR3 has 13 residues.

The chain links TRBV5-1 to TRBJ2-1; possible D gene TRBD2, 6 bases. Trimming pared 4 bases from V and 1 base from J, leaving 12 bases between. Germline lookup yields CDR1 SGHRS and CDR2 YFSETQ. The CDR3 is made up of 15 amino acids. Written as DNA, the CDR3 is TGCGCCAGCAGCCGAGCGGGTCAATCCTACAATGAGCAGTTCTTC. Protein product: CASSRAGQSYNEQFF.

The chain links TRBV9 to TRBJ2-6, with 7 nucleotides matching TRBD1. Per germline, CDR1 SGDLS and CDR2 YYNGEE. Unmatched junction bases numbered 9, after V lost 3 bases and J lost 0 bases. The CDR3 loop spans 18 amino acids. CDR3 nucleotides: TGTGCCAGCAGCGCACACAGGGGAACGAGCTCTGGGGCCAACGTCCTGACTTTC. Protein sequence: CASSAHRGTSSGANVLTF.

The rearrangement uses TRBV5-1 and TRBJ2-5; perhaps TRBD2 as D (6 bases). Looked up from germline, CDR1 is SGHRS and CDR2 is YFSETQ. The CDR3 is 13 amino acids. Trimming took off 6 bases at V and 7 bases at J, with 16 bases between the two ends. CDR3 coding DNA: TGCGCCAGCATTAACCCCCCCGGGGGGACCCAGTACTTC. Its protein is CASINPPGGTQYF.

Here the CDR3 reads CAWSAGVTYEQYF. CDR3 in DNA: TGTGCCTGGAGTGCAGGGGTAACCTACGAGCAGTACTTC. This chain connects TRBV30 to TRBJ2-7; tentative D call: TRBD1 (6 bases). This CDR3 region has 13 residues. V was clipped by 1 base and J by 2 bases, with 9 bases between them. Germline-derived CDR1 and CDR2 are GTSNPN and SVGIG (reference sequence).

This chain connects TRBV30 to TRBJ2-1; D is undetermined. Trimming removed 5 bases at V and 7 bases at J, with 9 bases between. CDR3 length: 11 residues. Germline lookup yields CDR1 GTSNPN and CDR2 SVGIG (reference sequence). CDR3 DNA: TGTGCCTGGCAAACGCGGAATGAGCAGTTCTTC. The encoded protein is CAWQTRNEQFF.

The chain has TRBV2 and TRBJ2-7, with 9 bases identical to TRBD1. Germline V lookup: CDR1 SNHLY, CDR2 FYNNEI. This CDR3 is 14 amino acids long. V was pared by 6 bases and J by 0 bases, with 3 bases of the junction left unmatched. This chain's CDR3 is CASRDRGSSYEQYF. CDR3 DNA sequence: TGTGCCAGCAGAGACAGGGGGAGCTCCTACGAGCAGTACTTC.

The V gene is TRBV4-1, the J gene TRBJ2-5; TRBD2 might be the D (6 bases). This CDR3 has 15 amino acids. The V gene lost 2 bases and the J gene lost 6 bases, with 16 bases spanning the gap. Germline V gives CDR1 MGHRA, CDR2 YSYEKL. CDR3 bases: TGCGCCAGCAGCCAACCCCGGACGGCGGGACAGACCCAGTACTTC. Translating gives CASSQPRTAGQTQYF.

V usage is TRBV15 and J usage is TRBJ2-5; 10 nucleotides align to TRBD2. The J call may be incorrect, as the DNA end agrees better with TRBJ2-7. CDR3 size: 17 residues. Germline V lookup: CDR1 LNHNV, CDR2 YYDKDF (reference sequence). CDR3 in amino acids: CATSRDRWASGSDEQYF. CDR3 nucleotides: TGTGCCACCAGCAGAGATCGGTGGGCTAGCGGGAGTGACGAGCAGTACTTC.

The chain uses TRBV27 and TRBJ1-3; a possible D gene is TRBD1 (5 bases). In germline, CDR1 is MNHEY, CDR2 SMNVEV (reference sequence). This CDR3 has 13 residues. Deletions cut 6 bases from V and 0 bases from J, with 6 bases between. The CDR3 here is CASRQGSGNTIYF. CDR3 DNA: TGTGCCAGCAGGCAGGGCTCTGGAAACACCATATATTTT.

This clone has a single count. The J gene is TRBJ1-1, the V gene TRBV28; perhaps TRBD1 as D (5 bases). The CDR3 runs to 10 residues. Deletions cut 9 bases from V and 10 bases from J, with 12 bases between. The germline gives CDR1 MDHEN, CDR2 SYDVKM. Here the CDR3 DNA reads TGTGCCAGTCGGGAGACAGTAGCTTTCTTT. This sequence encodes CASRETVAFF.

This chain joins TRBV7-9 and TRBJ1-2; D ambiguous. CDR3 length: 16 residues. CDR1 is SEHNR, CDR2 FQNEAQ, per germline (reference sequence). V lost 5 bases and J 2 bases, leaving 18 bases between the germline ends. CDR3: CASSLKSSGFNYGYTF. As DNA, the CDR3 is TGTGCCAGCAGCCTGAAATCGTCGGGGTTCAACTATGGCTACACCTTC.

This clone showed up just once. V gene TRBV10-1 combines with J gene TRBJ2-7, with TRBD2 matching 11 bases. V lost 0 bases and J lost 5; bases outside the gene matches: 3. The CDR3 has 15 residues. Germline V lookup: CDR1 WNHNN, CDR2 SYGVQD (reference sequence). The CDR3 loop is CASSESTSGSNEQYF. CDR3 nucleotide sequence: TGCGCCAGCAGTGAGTCAACTAGCGGGAGTAACGAGCAGTACTTC.

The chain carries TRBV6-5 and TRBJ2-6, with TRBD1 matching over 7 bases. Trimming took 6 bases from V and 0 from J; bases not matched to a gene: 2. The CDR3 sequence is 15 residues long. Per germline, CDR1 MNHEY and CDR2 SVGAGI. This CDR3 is CASRAGGSGANVLTF. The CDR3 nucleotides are TGTGCCAGCAGGGCAGGGGGCTCTGGGGCCAACGTCCTGACTTTC.